This is a list of T cell receptor beta chains from one sample in a study of T cell repertoires in cytomegalovirus infection. TCRdb passed the reads through MiXCR, listing each CDR3 protein once. The sample carries hundreds of thousands of distinct CDR3 sequences, under 40% recorded once. Sequenced input: PBMCs. These receptors came from a human donor in good health (CMV status not recorded). Some clones in this sample may be carry-over from other donors' samples. CDR3s include the opening cysteine and the closing phenylalanine or tryptophan. The D gene is left open where the match is weak. Some rows have no size entry. The others give once, few or many, or a class for an expanded clone.

J | size | D | V | CDR3 | DNA
TRBJ2-4 | NA | NA | TRBV29-1 | CSVVGALMNIQYF | TGCAGCGTTGTGGGGGCTCTGATGAACATTCAGTACTTC
TRBJ1-2 | NA | NA | TRBV28 | CASRDTGINYGYTF | TGTGCCAGCAGGGACACAGGGATTAACTATGGCTACACCTTC
TRBJ2-1 | many | NA | TRBV7-3 | CASSLGRDYNEQFF | TGTGCCAGCAGCTTAGGCAGAGACTACAATGAGCAGTTCTTC
TRBJ1-4 | few | NA | TRBV6-6 | CASRDGWVGGPPATNEKLFF | TGTGCCAGCAGGGATGGTTGGGTCGGGGGACCGCCAGCAACTAATGAAAAACTGTTTTTT
TRBJ1-2 | few | NA | TRBV7-2 | CASSIIRLTGRFYGYTF | TGTGCCAGCAGCATTATAAGATTAACGGGAAGATTCTATGGCTACACCTTC
TRBJ1-2 | NA | NA | TRBV11-2 | CASSLAPDRSGLYGYTF | TGTGCCAGCAGCTTAGCGCCAGACAGGTCGGGACTCTATGGCTACACCTTC
TRBJ1-1 | NA | NA | TRBV27 | CASSLYVRTEAFF | TGTGCCAGCAGTTTATACGTTAGGACTGAAGCTTTCTTT
TRBJ1-1 | NA | TRBD1 | TRBV27 | CASTPTGVGTEAFF | TGTGCCAGCACTCCAACAGGGGTTGGAACTGAAGCTTTCTTT
TRBJ2-7 | NA | NA | TRBV7-2 | CASSSEDGTAQYF | TGTGCCAGCAGCTCGGAGGACGGTACAGCGCAGTACTTC
TRBJ1-2 | NA | NA | TRBV6-5 | CASSDPGMMYGYTF | TGTGCCAGCAGTGACCCGGGGATGATGTATGGCTACACCTTC
TRBJ1-2 | few | NA | TRBV28 | CASSLGLGGYGYTF | TGTGCCAGCAGTTTGGGTTTAGGGGGCTATGGCTACACCTTC
TRBJ2-3 | once | TRBD2 | TRBV28 | CASSLYSGGPTDTQYF | TGTGCCAGCAGTTTATATAGCGGGGGACCCACAGATACGCAGTATTTT
TRBJ2-3 | few | NA | TRBV10-3 | CAISGPPPDTQYF | TGTGCCATCAGTGGACCCCCGCCAGATACGCAGTATTTT
TRBJ1-1 | few | NA | TRBV19 | CASRGGTNTEAFF | TGTGCCAGTAGGGGGGGGACCAACACTGAAGCTTTCTTT
TRBJ1-1 | few | NA | TRBV7-9 | CASSLDRAAFF | TGTGCCAGCAGCTTAGATAGGGCAGCTTTCTTT
TRBJ1-2 | NA | TRBD1 | TRBV5-1 | CASSLGYTGVEGYTF | TGCGCCAGCAGCTTGGGCTATACAGGGGTGGAAGGCTACACCTTC
TRBJ1-5 | NA | NA | TRBV20-1 | CSARRSDNQPQHF | TGCAGTGCTAGACGCTCAGACAATCAGCCCCAGCATTTT
TRBJ1-6 | few | NA | TRBV4-1 | CASSQRDLSSYNSPLHF | TGCGCCAGCAGCCAGCGAGACCTCAGCTCCTATAATTCACCCCTCCACTTT
TRBJ2-1 | many | TRBD2 | TRBV7-8 | CASSLQLSGTNEQFF | TGTGCCAGCAGCTTACAACTTAGCGGGACGAATGAGCAGTTCTTC
TRBJ2-3 | few | NA | TRBV5-5 | CASSLGILPVRQNTDTQYF | TGTGCCAGCAGCTTAGGGATACTGCCCGTTCGTCAGAACACAGATACGCAGTATTTT
TRBJ1-5 | few | TRBD1 | TRBV6-1 | CASKARGQGANQPQHF | TGTGCCAGCAAAGCCAGAGGACAGGGGGCGAATCAGCCCCAGCATTTT
TRBJ2-7 | NA | NA | TRBV27 | CASSLRTPYEQYF | TGTGCCAGCAGTTTACGGACACCCTACGAGCAGTACTTC
TRBJ2-5 | NA | TRBD1 | TRBV14 | CASSQGQGRTQYF | TGTGCCAGCAGCCAAGGACAGGGGCGGACCCAGTACTTC
TRBJ2-5 | few | NA | TRBV28 | CASSSGPFGTQYF | TGTGCCAGCAGTTCCGGGCCTTTCGGGACCCAGTACTTC
TRBJ1-2 | few | NA | TRBV28 | CASSLIAVYGYTF | TGTGCCAGCAGTTTAATCGCAGTATATGGCTACACCTTC
TRBJ2-7 | few | NA | TRBV11-3 | CASSHGGYEQYF | TGTGCCAGCAGCCATGGGGGTTACGAGCAGTACTTC
TRBJ2-7 | few | NA | TRBV6-1 | CASTPVGGRPGGEQYF | TGTGCCAGCACCCCGGTTGGGGGGAGGCCCGGGGGAGAGCAGTACTTC
TRBJ1-2 | few | NA | TRBV27 | CASSLKIGQHYGYTF | TGTGCCAGCAGTTTAAAAATTGGACAGCACTATGGCTACACCTTC
TRBJ2-3 | NA | NA | TRBV15 | CATRGERRGRSDTQYF | TGTGCCACCAGAGGGGAGAGAAGAGGCCGGTCAGATACGCAGTATTTT
TRBJ1-1 | NA | NA | TRBV28 | CASSFDGQSLTEAFF | TGTGCCAGCAGTTTTGACGGGCAGTCCCTCACTGAAGCTTTCTTT
TRBJ1-5 | many | NA | TRBV4-1 | CASSQEWGNQPQHF | TGCGCCAGCAGCCAAGAGTGGGGAAATCAGCCCCAGCATTTT
TRBJ1-2 | NA | NA | TRBV18 | CASSPRRDKGYTF | TGTGCCAGCTCACCACGCCGGGACAAAGGCTACACCTTC
TRBJ1-5 | once | NA | TRBV28 | CASSFEGGEKYQPQHF | TGTGCCAGCAGTTTCGAAGGAGGGGAAAAATATCAGCCCCAGCATTTT
TRBJ2-5 | few | NA | TRBV28 | CASSSQGWKETQYF | TGTGCCAGCAGTTCCCAGGGGTGGAAAGAGACCCAGTACTTC
TRBJ2-1 | once | NA | TRBV27 | CASTKGLAAQSSYNEQFF | TGTGCCAGCACAAAGGGGCTGGCGGCTCAGAGCTCCTACAATGAGCAGTTCTTC
TRBJ2-7 | NA | NA | TRBV4-2 | CASSPLPQGREQYF | TGTGCCAGCAGCCCACTACCACAGGGACGCGAGCAGTACTTC
TRBJ2-5 | NA | NA | TRBV4-1 | CASSQEPLETQYF | TGCGCCAGCAGCCAAGAACCCTTGGAGACCCAGTACTTC
TRBJ2-5 | NA | NA | TRBV10-2 | CASTGAEETQYF | TGCGCCAGCACGGGGGCGGAGGAGACCCAGTACTTC
TRBJ2-7 | few | NA | TRBV12-3/TRBV12-4 | CASSFVLNYEQYF | TGTGCCAGCAGTTTCGTTTTGAACTACGAGCAGTACTTC
TRBJ2-1 | few | NA | TRBV28 | CASSPAGIGEQFF | TGTGCCAGCAGTCCGGCGGGGATCGGTGAGCAGTTCTTC
TRBJ2-5 | many | NA | TRBV7-2 | CASSLVLRGETQYF | TGTGCCAGCAGCTTAGTGCTCCGCGGAGAGACCCAGTACTTC
TRBJ1-5 | NA | TRBD1 | TRBV5-3 | CARSARQGVSNQPQHF | TGTGCCAGAAGCGCAAGACAGGGGGTTAGCAATCAGCCCCAGCATTTT
TRBJ2-7 | NA | TRBD2 | TRBV27 | CASSPTSGVHYEQYF | TGTGCCAGCAGTCCAACTAGCGGGGTTCACTACGAGCAGTACTTC
TRBJ2-5 | NA | NA | TRBV2 | CASSEGQTKTQYF | TGTGCCAGCAGTGAAGGTCAGACGAAGACCCAGTACTTC
TRBJ2-2 | NA | NA | TRBV28 | CASSLPGAPFGELFF | TGTGCCAGCAGTTTACCAGGCGCCCCCTTCGGTGAGCTGTTTTTT
TRBJ2-2 | NA | TRBD1 | TRBV2 | CASSPPHGQANTGELFF | TGTGCCAGCAGCCCCCCCCATGGACAGGCGAACACCGGGGAGCTGTTTTTT
TRBJ2-2 | NA | NA | TRBV19 | CASSMTGTGELFF | TGTGCCAGTAGTATGACAGGCACCGGGGAGCTGTTTTTT
TRBJ2-4 | few | TRBD1 | TRBV7-9 | CASSLSGQGMIGAKNIQYF | TGTGCCAGCAGCTTATCGGGACAGGGGATGATTGGCGCCAAAAACATTCAGTACTTC
TRBJ2-2 | NA | NA | TRBV25-1 | CASSELGGYTGELFF | TGTGCCAGCAGTGAATTAGGAGGATACACCGGGGAGCTGTTTTTT
TRBJ2-7 | NA | NA | TRBV10-3 | CAISNSYEQYF | TGTGCCATCAGTAACTCCTACGAGCAGTACTTC
TRBJ2-2 | few | NA | TRBV28 | CASRLAGTELFF | TGTGCCAGCCGCCTGGCTGGGACAGAGCTGTTTTTT
TRBJ2-5 | NA | NA | TRBV28 | CATQYQGSETQYF | TGTGCCACCCAATACCAGGGGTCAGAGACCCAGTACTTC
TRBJ1-2 | NA | NA | TRBV6-6 | CASTRRDGPYGYTF | TGTGCCAGCACGAGACGAGACGGCCCCTATGGCTACACCTTC